These 9 T cell receptor beta chains originate from one sample sequenced in a study of cytomegalovirus exposure and HLA in healthy donors. PCR was performed using 60 Vbeta and 13 Jbeta primers. Clones were read by immunoSEQ multiplex PCR, and TCRdb kept only the in-frame ones, dropping some. The profile shows over 50,000 clones, about 63% of them singletons. The source material was PBMCs. Receptors were obtained from a middle-aged man in good health and CMV-seropositive.

This clone showed up just a few times. V gene TRBV4-1 combines with J gene TRBJ1-2; 7 bases are a match to TRBD1. Germline loops: CDR1 MGHRA, CDR2 YSYEKL. The V and J ends lost 2 bases and 8 bases, in that order; junction bases with no gene match: 11. This CDR3 region has 15 residues. The CDR3 DNA follows: TGCGCCAGCAGCCAATGGGCGACAGGGAGTAAGGGCTACACCTTC. Protein sequence: CASSQWATGSKGYTF.

The gene calls are TRBV14 and TRBJ2-3, with D hard to call. The germline CDR1 and CDR2 sequences are SGHDN and FVKESK. Trimming removed 1 base at V and 4 bases at J, with 6 bases between. The CDR3 is 13 amino acids. CDR3 sequence: CASSQVSADTQYF. The CDR3 DNA sequence: TGTGCCAGCAGCCAAGTGTCGGCAGATACGCAGTATTTT. Together with reference TRBV14 and TRBJ2-3, the CDR3 gives the full variable domain: EAGVTQFPSHSVIEKGQTVTLRCDPISGHDNLYWYRRVMGKEIKFLLHFVKESKQDESGMPNNRFLAERTGGTYSTLKVQPAELEDSGVYFCASSQVSADTQYFGPGTRLTVL.

This clone appeared a few times. The chain combines TRBV10-3 with TRBJ2-1; 9 nucleotides align to TRBD2. Unmatched junction bases numbered 6, after V lost 0 bases and J lost 3 bases. CDR1 and CDR2 (germline): ENHRY, SYGVKD. This CDR3 comprises 17 residues. CDR3 nucleotide sequence: TGTGCCATCAGTGAGTCTCGGGCTAGCGGGGACTACAATGAGCAGTTCTTC. Its translation: CAISESRASGDYNEQFF.

The V and J genes are TRBV2 and TRBJ1-1; tentatively, D is TRBD1 (6 bases). CDR3 size: 11 residues. Per the germline V gene, CDR1 is SNHLY and CDR2 is FYNNEI. The V and J ends lost 7 bases and 8 bases respectively, with 11 bases between them. This chain's CDR3 is CASIKGQEAFF. Here the CDR3 DNA reads TGTGCCAGCATTAAGGGACAAGAAGCTTTCTTT.

The chain employs TRBV10-2 and TRBJ2-1, with a possible D match to TRBD1 (6 bases). Germline CDR1 is WSHSY and CDR2 is SAAADI. The CDR3 contains 14 residues. V gave up 6 bases and J gave up 1 base, with 10 bases separating them. This CDR3 reads CASSRDMSYNEQFF. Written as DNA, the CDR3 is TGCGCCAGCAGCCGGGACATGTCCTACAATGAGCAGTTCTTC.

This chain links TRBV7-9 with TRBJ2-3; unclear D gene. V was cut by 1 base and J by 8 bases, with 4 bases left in between. Germline CDR1 SEHNR, CDR2 FQNEAQ (reference sequence). The CDR3 is 11 residues long. The CDR3, as DNA: TGTGCCAGCAGCTTAGAGCCTACGCAGTATTTT. Residues: CASSLEPTQYF.

This chain joins TRBV20-1 and TRBJ2-1; D unclear. Per germline, CDR1 DFQATT and CDR2 SNEGSKA (reference sequence). The V end was cut by 3 bases, the J end by 3 bases, with 3 bases between. The CDR3 length is 11 residues. Here the CDR3 reads CSASLYNEQFF. In DNA form, the CDR3 reads TGCAGTGCTAGTCTCTACAATGAGCAGTTCTTC.

This rearrangement joins TRBV19 to TRBJ2-1; 14 positions agree with TRBD2. The germline V gene has CDR1 LNHDA and CDR2 SQIVND (reference sequence). This CDR3 spans 17 amino acids. The trim removed 6 bases at V and 6 bases at J, leaving 10 bases unmatched. As DNA, the CDR3 is TGTGCCAGTAGCAGAGGGGGACTAGCGGGAGAACGCAATGAGCAGTTCTTC. Protein product: CASSRGGLAGERNEQFF.

V usage is TRBV19 and J usage is TRBJ1-2; maybe TRBD1 (6 bases). The ends were cut back, 5 bases at V and 7 bases at J, with 14 bases in the middle. CDR1 is LNHDA and CDR2 is SQIVND in the germline V gene (reference sequence). There are 13 residues in the CDR3. The CDR3: CASSSAGTTGYTF. The DNA for the CDR3 is TGTGCCAGTAGTTCCGCCGGGACAACTGGCTACACCTTC.